This T cell receptor beta chain was retrieved from a study of regulatory T cells in long-lasting Graves disease. Findings of the study overall: Newly diagnosed patients had higher TCR diversity than persistent Graves' patients did.

Time point defined: newly diagnosed GD, antithyroid drugs for less than 3 months. With RNA extracted from PBMCs as input, the TCR library was made. Trimming cost V 0 bases and J 0 bases, with 4 bases left between them. Germline V gives CDR1 SGHRS, CDR2 YFSETQ. The CDR3 totals 15 residues. The TCR beta library used iRepertoire HTBI primers with Arm-PCR amplification of CDR3. TCRdb reprocessed the multiplex PCR reads via MiXCR and lists one record per CDR3 protein. Of more than 400,000 distinct CDR3 sequences in the sample, about 16% were seen once. This clonotype showed up many times. Its antigen remains unidentified. A further study also used this sample, focusing on T cells in Graves' hyperthyroidism and ophthalmopathy. That paper notes: Ophthalmopathy, as predicted by the model, came a median around 6.7 months after the prediction.

The chain recombines TRBV5-1 with TRBJ2-6; D is undetermined. The sample here was peripheral blood mononuclear cells (PBMCs), taken at new diagnosis, from a patient treated with antithyroid drugs. The TCR sequence derives from a woman in her thirties with Graves disease. The CDR3 loop reads CASSLVGSGANVLTF. Written as DNA, the CDR3 is TGCGCCAGCAGCTTGGTGGGCTCTGGGGCCAACGTCCTGACTTTC.